The 29 T cell receptor beta chains given below trace back to one sample, sequenced in a study of response to subunit inactivated influenza vaccine (dated 2018 in TCRdb). Receptors were amplified or captured by RT-PCR. This sample was sequenced with an Illumina HiSeq 2500. TCRdb redid the processing of the public reads, applying fastp at Q25 and MiXCR, and retained in-frame beta chains. Under each unique CDR3 protein, matching rows form one entry showing the most common genes and DNA. This sample holds 860,000 or so distinct CDR3 sequences; 21% were observed only once. The ten largest make up 10% to 13% of the sample. The source was PBMCs from blood, collected roughly 5 days after vaccination. The receptors were sampled from a man over 45 who received an inactivated influenza vaccine. Donor details come from another sample of the same person, matched by shared clones.

J is TRBJ2-3 and V is TRBV20-1; the D gene could be TRBD1 or TRBD2 (5 bases each). Between the trimmed V and J ends, which lost 5 bases and 2 bases, there was a span of 11 bases. Germline lookup yields CDR1 DFQATT and CDR2 SNEGSKA (reference sequence). This CDR3 has 13 amino acids. The CDR3 is CSALGRFTDTQYF. In nucleotides, the CDR3 is TGCAGTGCTTTGGGACGGTTCACAGATACGCAGTATTTT.

The chain combines TRBV15 with TRBJ1-6; D possibly corresponds to TRBD1 (5 bases). The V end lost 6 bases, the J end lost 0 bases, and 12 bases lay between the germline ends. The CDR3 covers 16 residues. Germline values: CDR1 LNHNV, CDR2 YYDKDF (reference sequence). The CDR3 protein is CATRGTGSSYNSPLHF. The DNA of the CDR3 is TGTGCCACCAGGGGGACTGGAAGCTCCTATAATTCACCCCTCCACTTT.

The chain combines TRBV7-8 with TRBJ2-5; D gene unclear. This CDR3 has 15 amino acids. CDR1 is SGHVS, CDR2 FQNEAQ, per germline. Trimming left V 5 bases short and J 5 bases short, with 18 bases between. The CDR3 sequence: CASSHEAWMSETQYF. DNA for the CDR3: TGTGCCAGCAGCCACGAAGCCTGGATGTCGGAGACCCAGTACTTC.

J is TRBJ2-1 and V is TRBV6-2 or TRBV6-3, with D perhaps matching TRBD2 (7 bases). V was trimmed by 2 bases and J by 10 bases, leaving 12 bases between them. Per the germline V gene, CDR1 is MNHEY and CDR2 is SVGEGT. The CDR3 has 13 amino acids. CDR3 sequence: CASSYGGGVEQFF. CDR3 bases: TGTGCCAGCAGTTACGGGGGGGGCGTGGAGCAGTTCTTC.

This clonotype has just a few counts. The chain is built from TRBV10-3 and TRBJ2-5, with D perhaps TRBD2 (5 bases). Germline values: CDR1 ENHRY, CDR2 SYGVKD. This CDR3 spans 13 amino acids. The ends were cut back, 2 bases at V and 5 bases at J, with 9 bases in the middle. The CDR3 region is CAISERGRETQYF. In DNA form, the CDR3 reads TGTGCCATCAGTGAGCGGGGTAGGGAGACCCAGTACTTC.

CDR3 protein: CASSPQGVTYEQYF. CDR3 nucleotide sequence: TGTGCCAGCAGCCCGCAGGGGGTGACCTACGAGCAGTACTTC. The rearrangement uses TRBV28 and TRBJ2-7; 7 bases match TRBD1. Germline CDR1 MDHEN, CDR2 SYDVKM. After removal of 6 bases from V and 2 bases from J, the junction contained 7 bases not matched to a gene. This CDR3 comprises 14 residues.

This clonotype came up a few times. V and J are TRBV20-1 and TRBJ2-3; 10 bases align to TRBD2. This CDR3 has 15 residues. V lost 5 bases to trimming and J lost 0 bases; unmatched junction nucleotides: 5. The V gene's germline CDR1 is DFQATT and CDR2 SNEGSKA (reference sequence). Here the CDR3 reads CSALTSGISTDTQYF. The CDR3 region has the DNA TGCAGTGCTCTTACTAGCGGGATAAGCACAGATACGCAGTATTTT.

The chain recombines TRBV7-8 with TRBJ2-3; D may be TRBD1 (8 bases). The germline V and J ends were trimmed by 3 bases and 3 bases, with 16 bases remaining between them. This CDR3 spans 16 amino acids. Germline assignment: CDR1 SGHVS and CDR2 FQNEAQ. The CDR3 DNA reads TGTGCCAGCAGCTTTACAGGGGGGGGCGAGACAGATACGCAGTATTTT. It specifies CASSFTGGGETDTQYF.

This clonotype was seen more than once but under ten times. CDR3 region: CASSLVRNRGQETQYF. The CDR3 DNA is TGTGCCAGCAGCTTAGTAAGAAACAGGGGTCAAGAGACCCAGTACTTC. The genes are TRBV7-2 and TRBJ2-5, with 7 bases identical to TRBD1. The CDR3 runs 16 residues. The germline CDR1 and CDR2 sequences are SGHTA and FQGNSA. Losses at the gene ends were 1 base for V and 2 bases for J; bases not matched to a gene: 7.

This clonotype has more than one count but fewer than ten. The chain recombines TRBV6-9 with TRBJ1-5; possible D gene TRBD1, 5 bases. This CDR3 is built from 14 residues. The germline V and J ends were trimmed by 8 bases and 8 bases, with 19 bases remaining between them. Germline V CDR1 and CDR2: MNHGY, SVAAGI. This chain's CDR3 is CASGRANPWEPQHF. CDR3 DNA: TGTGCCAGCGGCAGGGCAAATCCCTGGGAGCCCCAGCATTTT.

V gene TRBV20-1 combines with J gene TRBJ2-5; a possible D gene is TRBD2 (5 bases). CDR1 DFQATT and CDR2 SNEGSKA come from the germline V gene (reference sequence). Trimming cost V 1 base and J 5 bases, with 14 bases left between them. This CDR3 comprises 14 residues. The CDR3 region is CSARGPGSRETQYF. As DNA, the CDR3 is TGCAGTGCTAGAGGACCGGGGTCCAGGGAGACCCAGTACTTC.

This clonotype was seen a few times. The V and J genes are TRBV12-3 or TRBV12-4 and TRBJ1-4; no clear D gene. The CDR3 has 15 amino acids. The V end was cut by 6 bases, the J end by 8 bases, with 19 bases between. CDR3 loop: CASSTDGTPGEKLFF. In nucleotides, the CDR3 is TGTGCCAGCAGCACAGACGGCACCCCGGGGGAAAAACTGTTTTTT.

The chain has TRBV4-1 and TRBJ2-7; 10 nucleotides match TRBD1. V gave up 6 bases and J gave up 4 bases; unmatched junction bases: 6. The CDR3 is made up of 14 amino acids. The germline V gene encodes CDR1 MGHRA and CDR2 YSYEKL. DNA of the CDR3: TGCGCCAGCAGTTTGACAGGGGGCATATACGAGCAGTACTTC. It is translated as CASSLTGGIYEQYF.

The chain employs TRBV25-1 and TRBJ2-7, with 7 bases identical to TRBD1. After removal of 0 bases from V and 2 bases from J, the junction contained 4 bases not matched to a gene. The CDR3 has 15 amino acids. The germline CDR1 and CDR2 sequences are MGHDK and SYGVNS. The CDR3 DNA follows: TGTGCCAGCAGTGAATATCAGGACAGGCCCTACGAGCAGTACTTC. This translates into CASSEYQDRPYEQYF.

In its sample, this clonotype was seen a few times. V is TRBV20-1 and J is TRBJ1-1; the D is unclear. Germline CDR1 is DFQATT and CDR2 is SNEGSKA (reference sequence). The length of the CDR3 is 14 residues. V lost 6 bases to trimming and J lost 3 bases, with 17 bases between them. CDR3 in DNA: TGCAGTGCCGAACGTAGGGTCTTGGACACTGAAGCTTTCTTT. Translating it yields CSAERRVLDTEAFF.

This rearrangement joins TRBV5-1 to TRBJ2-2, with D possibly TRBD1 on 6 matching bases. The V end was cut by 1 base, the J end by 3 bases, with 7 bases between. CDR1 and CDR2 (germline): SGHRS, YFSETQ. The CDR3 spans 14 residues. The DNA for the CDR3 is TGCGCCAGCAGCTTGTGGACAGACACCGGGGAGCTGTTTTTT. Protein sequence: CASSLWTDTGELFF.

CDR3 DNA sequence: TGTGCCAGCAGCCCCGTGGGACACGCCGGGGAGCTGTTTTTT. Protein sequence: CASSPVGHAGELFF. The chain joins TRBV7-8 to TRBJ2-2, with D possibly TRBD1 on 6 matching bases. Germline V gene lookup returns CDR1 SGHVS and CDR2 FQNEAQ. This CDR3 has 14 residues. V was clipped by 5 bases and J by 6 bases, with 13 bases between them.

This rearrangement joins TRBV28 to TRBJ2-3; tentatively, D is TRBD1 or TRBD2 (5 bases each). Between the trimmed V and J ends, which lost 5 bases and 10 bases, there was a span of 16 bases. CDR3 length equals 13 residues. Germline V gene data show CDR1 as MDHEN and CDR2 as SYDVKM. CDR3 bases: TGTGCCAGCAGTCCCGGGGCTCTGACCGCGCAGTATTTT. As protein: CASSPGALTAQYF. The whole variable domain, filled in from reference TRBV28 and TRBJ2-3, reads DVKVTQSSRYLVKRTGEKVFLECVQDMDHENMFWYRQDPGLGLRLIYFSYDVKMKEKGDIPEGYSVSREKKERFSLILESASTNQTSMYLCASSPGALTAQYFGPGTRLTVL.

The chain uses TRBV27 and TRBJ2-2; perhaps TRBD2 as D (5 bases). The ends were cut back, 3 bases at V and 6 bases at J, with 8 bases in the middle. This CDR3 has 13 amino acids. Germline CDR1 MNHEY, CDR2 SMNVEV (reference sequence). The CDR3 region has the DNA TGTGCCAGCAGTTTCGCCGGGGCCGGGGAGCTGTTTTTT. The encoded protein is CASSFAGAGELFF.

This chain joins TRBV5-4 and TRBJ2-5, with TRBD2 identical over 8 bases. CDR3 length: 14 amino acids. The germline V gene has CDR1 SGHNT and CDR2 YYREEE (reference sequence). Germline trimming cut 4 bases from V and 4 bases from J; bases unmatched to any gene: 6. In DNA, the CDR3 is TGTGCCAGCAGCACCGGGACTAGTTCAGAGACCCAGTACTTC. This sequence encodes CASSTGTSSETQYF.

The chain is built from TRBV29-1 and TRBJ2-3; D unclear. Per germline, CDR1 SQVTM and CDR2 ANQGSEA. V gave up 0 bases and J gave up 0 bases, with 13 bases separating them. The CDR3 is 16 residues long. The DNA for the CDR3 is TGCAGCGTTGAAGAAATACAGAGAGCTAGCACAGATACGCAGTATTTT. Amino acids: CSVEEIQRASTDTQYF.

This clonotype was seen a handful of times. The chain joins TRBV29-1 to TRBJ2-2; D might be TRBD2 (6 bases). CDR1 and CDR2 (germline): SQVTM, ANQGSEA. V gave up 3 bases and J gave up 6 bases, with 11 bases separating them. The CDR3 totals 13 residues. CDR3 nucleotide sequence: TGCAGCGTTGAGGCGGGGTCCGCCGGGGAGCTGTTTTTT. Translated: CSVEAGSAGELFF.

The chain couples TRBV4-1 to TRBJ2-7; D is unclear. CDR3 length: 14 amino acids. Germline values: CDR1 MGHRA, CDR2 YSYEKL. Trimming took off 1 base at V and 4 bases at J, with 11 bases between the two ends. This CDR3 reads CASSQGPLAYEQYF. CDR3 DNA sequence: TGCGCCAGCAGCCAAGGACCGTTGGCGTACGAGCAGTACTTC.

The genes are TRBV7-2 and TRBJ2-5; D possibly corresponds to TRBD2 (5 bases). V lost 1 base and J lost 1, with 10 bases in between. The germline V gene has CDR1 SGHTA and CDR2 FQGNSA. The CDR3 contains 15 residues. In DNA form, the CDR3 reads TGTGCCAGCAGCTTAGGACTAACCCCCCAAGAGACCCAGTACTTC. Its protein product is CASSLGLTPQETQYF.

CDR3 residues: CASSSVASGGNEQFF. DNA for the CDR3: TGTGCCAGCAGTTCCGTCGCTAGCGGGGGAAATGAGCAGTTCTTC. The chain carries TRBV12-3 or TRBV12-4 and TRBJ2-1, with 10 bases lining up with TRBD2. The length of the CDR3 is 15 residues. V dropped 4 bases and J dropped 7; count of bases not matched to a gene: 7.

V gene TRBV4-3 combines with J gene TRBJ2-5, with D tentatively TRBD1 (6 bases). Looked up from germline, CDR1 is LGHNA and CDR2 is YSLEER. The ends were cut back, 0 bases at V and 1 base at J, with 9 bases in the middle. The CDR3 extends over 15 amino acids. CDR3 coding DNA: TGCGCCAGCAGCCAAGACGGACAGATCCAAGAGACCCAGTACTTC. Residues: CASSQDGQIQETQYF.

This clonotype was found a few times. V gene TRBV12-3 or TRBV12-4 combines with J gene TRBJ2-7; D is perhaps TRBD1 or TRBD2 (5 bases each). This CDR3 has 12 residues. V was cut by 3 bases and J by 9 bases, with 12 bases left in between. CDR3 in amino acids: CASSFGGGGQYF. The CDR3, as DNA: TGTGCCAGCAGTTTTGGGGGTGGGGGGCAGTACTTC.

The chain recombines TRBV7-2 with TRBJ1-1, with 7 bases fitting TRBD1. The CDR3 is 16 residues long. With V trimmed by 1 base and J by 11 bases, 16 bases remained unmatched. Germline V gene data show CDR1 as SGHTA and CDR2 as FQGNSA. The CDR3 sequence: CASSLGELGGRGSAFF. The CDR3 DNA follows: TGTGCCAGCAGCTTAGGGGAACTAGGGGGCAGAGGGTCGGCTTTCTTT.

This clonotype was recorded a few times. The genes are TRBV21-1 and TRBJ2-7; TRBD1, the table's D call, lacks a check against the DNA. TRBV21-1 is a known pseudogene. The CDR3 extends over 11 amino acids. The CDR3 loop reads CASSTTDEQYF. Written as DNA, the CDR3 is TGTGCCAGCAGCACGACAGACGAGCAGTACTTC.